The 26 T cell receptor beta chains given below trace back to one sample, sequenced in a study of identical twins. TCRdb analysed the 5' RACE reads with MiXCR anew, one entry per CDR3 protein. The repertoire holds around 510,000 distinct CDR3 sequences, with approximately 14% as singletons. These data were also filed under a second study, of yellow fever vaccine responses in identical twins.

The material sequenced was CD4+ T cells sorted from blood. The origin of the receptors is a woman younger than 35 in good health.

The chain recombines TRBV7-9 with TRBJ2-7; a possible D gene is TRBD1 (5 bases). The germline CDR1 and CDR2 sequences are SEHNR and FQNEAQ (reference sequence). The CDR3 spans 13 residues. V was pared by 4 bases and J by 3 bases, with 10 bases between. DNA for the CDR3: TGTGCCAGCAGCTCCGGACACTACTACGAGCAGTACTTC. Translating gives CASSSGHYYEQYF.

The CDR3 sequence is CASSAGIPGYYEQYF. The CDR3 DNA follows: TGTGCCAGCAGTGCTGGGATCCCGGGCTACTACGAGCAGTACTTC. V is TRBV28 and J is TRBJ2-7, with unresolved D. The CDR3 contains 15 residues. Germline V gene sequence: CDR1 MDHEN, CDR2 SYDVKM. Trimming removed 5 bases at V and 3 bases at J, with 17 bases between. Using reference TRBV28 and TRBJ2-7 for the parts outside the CDR3, the full variable domain is DVKVTQSSRYLVKRTGEKVFLECVQDMDHENMFWYRQDPGLGLRLIYFSYDVKMKEKGDIPEGYSVSREKKERFSLILESASTNQTSMYLCASSAGIPGYYEQYFGPGTRLTVT.

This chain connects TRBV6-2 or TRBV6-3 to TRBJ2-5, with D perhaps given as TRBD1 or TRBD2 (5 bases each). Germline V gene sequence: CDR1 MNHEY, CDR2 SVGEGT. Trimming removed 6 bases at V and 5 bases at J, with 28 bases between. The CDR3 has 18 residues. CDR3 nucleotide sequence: TGTGCCAGCAGCCCTCTACAGGACTCCAATCCTCGACCGGAGACCCAGTACTTC. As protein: CASSPLQDSNPRPETQYF.

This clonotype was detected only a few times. The CDR3 DNA is TGCGCCAGCAAGAACGCAACCTACGAGCAGTACTTC. Protein product: CASKNATYEQYF. The gene calls are TRBV23-1 and TRBJ2-7, with no clear D. TRBV23-1 is annotated as an ORF whose role is uncertain. The CDR3 totals 12 residues. V was shortened by 7 bases and J by 2 bases, with 9 bases between the two germline ends.

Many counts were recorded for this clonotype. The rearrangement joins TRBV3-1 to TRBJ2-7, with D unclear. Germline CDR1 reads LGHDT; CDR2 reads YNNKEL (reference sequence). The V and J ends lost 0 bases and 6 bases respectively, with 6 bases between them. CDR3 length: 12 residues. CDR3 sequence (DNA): TGTGCCAGCAGCCAAGATCCCCGCGAGCAGTACTTC. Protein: CASSQDPREQYF.

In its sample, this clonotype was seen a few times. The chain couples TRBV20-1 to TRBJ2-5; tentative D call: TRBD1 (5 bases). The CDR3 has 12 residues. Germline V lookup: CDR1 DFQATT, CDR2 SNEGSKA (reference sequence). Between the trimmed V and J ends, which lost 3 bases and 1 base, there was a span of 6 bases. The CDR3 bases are TGCAGTGCTAGCAGGGTCCAAGAGACCCAGTACTTC. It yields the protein CSASRVQETQYF.

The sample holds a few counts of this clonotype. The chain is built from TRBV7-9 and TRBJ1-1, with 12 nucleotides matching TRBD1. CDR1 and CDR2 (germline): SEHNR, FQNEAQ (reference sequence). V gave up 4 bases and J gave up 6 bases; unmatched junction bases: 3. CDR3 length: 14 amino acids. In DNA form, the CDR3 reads TGTGCCAGCAGCTGGGGACAGGGGGCTGCTGAAGCTTTCTTT. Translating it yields CASSWGQGAAEAFF.

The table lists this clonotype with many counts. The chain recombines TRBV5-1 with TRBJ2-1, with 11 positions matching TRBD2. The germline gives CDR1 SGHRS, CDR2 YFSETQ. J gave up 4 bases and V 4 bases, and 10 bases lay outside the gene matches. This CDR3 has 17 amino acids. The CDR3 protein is CASSPNSGTSGYNEQFF. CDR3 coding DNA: TGCGCCAGCAGCCCGAACTCCGGGACTAGCGGATACAATGAGCAGTTCTTC.

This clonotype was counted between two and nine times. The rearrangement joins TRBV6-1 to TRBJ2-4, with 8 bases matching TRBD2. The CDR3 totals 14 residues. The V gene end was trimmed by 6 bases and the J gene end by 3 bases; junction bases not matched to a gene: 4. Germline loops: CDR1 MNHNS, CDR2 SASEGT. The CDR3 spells CASSPGTSKNIQYF. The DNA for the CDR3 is TGTGCCAGCAGCCCCGGGACTAGCAAAAACATTCAGTACTTC.

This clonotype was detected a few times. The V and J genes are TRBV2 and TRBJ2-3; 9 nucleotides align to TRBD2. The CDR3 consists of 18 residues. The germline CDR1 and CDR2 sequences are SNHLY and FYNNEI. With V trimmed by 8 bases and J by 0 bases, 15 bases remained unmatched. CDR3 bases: TGTGCCAGCCGACTTCAACCTGTAGCGGGGGCTAGCACAGATACGCAGTATTTT. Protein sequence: CASRLQPVAGASTDTQYF.

The CDR3 sequence is CALSLAWQDRSNQPQHF. The CDR3, as DNA: TGTGCCCTCAGTTTAGCGTGGCAGGATAGGAGCAATCAGCCCCAGCATTTT. This chain uses TRBV12-3 or TRBV12-4 with TRBJ1-5; D is uncertain. The CDR3 has 17 amino acids. Trimming stripped 11 bases from V and 1 base from J, with 24 bases between.

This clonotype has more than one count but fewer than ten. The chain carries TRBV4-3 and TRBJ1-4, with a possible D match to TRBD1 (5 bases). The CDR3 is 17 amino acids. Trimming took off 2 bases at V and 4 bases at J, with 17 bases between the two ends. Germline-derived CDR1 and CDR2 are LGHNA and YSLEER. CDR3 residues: CASSQSPKGQNNEKLFF. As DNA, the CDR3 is TGCGCCAGCAGCCAATCCCCCAAGGGGCAGAATAATGAAAAACTGTTTTTT.

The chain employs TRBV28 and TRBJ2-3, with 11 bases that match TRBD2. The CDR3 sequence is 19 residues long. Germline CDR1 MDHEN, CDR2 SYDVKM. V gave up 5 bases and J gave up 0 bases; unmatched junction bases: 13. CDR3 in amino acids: CASSIPTSGTSLSTDTQYF. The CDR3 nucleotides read TGTGCCAGCAGTATACCGACTAGCGGGACCTCCCTTAGCACAGATACGCAGTATTTT.

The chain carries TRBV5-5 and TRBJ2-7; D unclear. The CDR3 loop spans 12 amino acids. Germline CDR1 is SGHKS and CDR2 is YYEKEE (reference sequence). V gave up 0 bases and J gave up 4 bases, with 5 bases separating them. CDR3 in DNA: TGTGCCAGCAGCTTGGAGCTTTACGAGCAGTACTTC. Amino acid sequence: CASSLELYEQYF.

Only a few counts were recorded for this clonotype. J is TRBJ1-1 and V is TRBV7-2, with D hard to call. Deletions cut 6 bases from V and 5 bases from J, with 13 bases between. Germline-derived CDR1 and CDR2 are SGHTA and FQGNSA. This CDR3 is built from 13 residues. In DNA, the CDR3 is TGTGCCAGCAGTCAAATTCCAGCTACTGAAGCTTTCTTT. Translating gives CASSQIPATEAFF.

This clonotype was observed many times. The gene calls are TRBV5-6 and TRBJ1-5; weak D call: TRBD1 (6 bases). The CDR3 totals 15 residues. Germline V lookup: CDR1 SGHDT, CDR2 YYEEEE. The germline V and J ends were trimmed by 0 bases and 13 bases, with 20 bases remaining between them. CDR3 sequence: CASSLGLGQRLEQHF. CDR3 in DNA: TGTGCCAGCAGCTTGGGTCTCGGACAGAGATTGGAACAGCATTTT.

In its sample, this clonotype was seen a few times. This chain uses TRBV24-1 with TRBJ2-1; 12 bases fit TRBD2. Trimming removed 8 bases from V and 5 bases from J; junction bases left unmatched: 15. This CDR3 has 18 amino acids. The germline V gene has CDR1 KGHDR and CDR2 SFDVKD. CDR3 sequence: CATKTSGSMASANNEQFF. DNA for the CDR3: TGTGCCACCAAGACTAGCGGGAGTATGGCGAGCGCCAACAATGAGCAGTTCTTC.

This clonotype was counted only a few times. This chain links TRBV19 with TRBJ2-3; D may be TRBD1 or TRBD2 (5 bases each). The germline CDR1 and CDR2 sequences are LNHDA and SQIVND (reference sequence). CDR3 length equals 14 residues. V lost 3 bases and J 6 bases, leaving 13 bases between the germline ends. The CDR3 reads CASSISGLADTQYF. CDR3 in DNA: TGTGCCAGTAGTATTTCGGGGCTGGCGGATACGCAGTATTTT.

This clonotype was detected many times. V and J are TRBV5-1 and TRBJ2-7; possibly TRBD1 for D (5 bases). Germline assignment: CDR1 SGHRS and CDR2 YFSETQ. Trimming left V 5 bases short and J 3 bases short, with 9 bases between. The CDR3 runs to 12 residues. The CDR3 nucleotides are TGCGCCAGCAGACTTGACAGCTACGAGCAGTACTTC. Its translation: CASRLDSYEQYF.

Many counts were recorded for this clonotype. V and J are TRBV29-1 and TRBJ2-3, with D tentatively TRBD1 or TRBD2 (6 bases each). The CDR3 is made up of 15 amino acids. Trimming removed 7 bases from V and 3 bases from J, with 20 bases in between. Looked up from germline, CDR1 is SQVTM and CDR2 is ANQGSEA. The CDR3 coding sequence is TGCAGCGCCCTAAGGGGGGCCCCTCGGACAGATACGCAGTATTTT. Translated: CSALRGAPRTDTQYF.

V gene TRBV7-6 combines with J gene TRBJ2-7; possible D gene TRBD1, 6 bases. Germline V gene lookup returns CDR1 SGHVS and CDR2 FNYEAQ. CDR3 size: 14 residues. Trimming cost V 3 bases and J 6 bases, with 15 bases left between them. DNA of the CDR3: TGTGCCAGCAGCTTTAACAACCCAGGGGCCGAGCAGTACTTC. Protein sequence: CASSFNNPGAEQYF.

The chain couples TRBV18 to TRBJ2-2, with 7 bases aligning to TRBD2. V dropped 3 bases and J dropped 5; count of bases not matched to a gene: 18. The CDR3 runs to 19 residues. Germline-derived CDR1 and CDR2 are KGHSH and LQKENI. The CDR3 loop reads CASSPRSSGGTSRTGELFF. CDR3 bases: TGTGCCAGCTCACCGCGTTCGTCGGGGGGAACTTCTCGGACCGGGGAGCTGTTTTTT.

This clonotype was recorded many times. CDR3 coding DNA: TGTGCCAGCAGCCAAGGACTGCGGGATGAGCAGTTCTTC. This gives the protein CASSQGLRDEQFF. V and J are TRBV3-1 and TRBJ2-1, with a weak D call TRBD2 (5 bases). This CDR3 is built from 13 residues. V gave up 1 base and J gave up 8 bases, with 9 bases separating them. The V gene's germline CDR1 is LGHDT and CDR2 YNNKEL (reference sequence).

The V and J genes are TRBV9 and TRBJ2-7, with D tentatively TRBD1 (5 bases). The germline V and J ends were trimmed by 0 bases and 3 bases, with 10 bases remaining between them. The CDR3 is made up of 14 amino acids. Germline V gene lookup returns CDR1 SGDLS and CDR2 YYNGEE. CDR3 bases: TGTGCCAGCAGCGTAGACTTGGACAACTACGAGCAGTACTTC. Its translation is CASSVDLDNYEQYF.

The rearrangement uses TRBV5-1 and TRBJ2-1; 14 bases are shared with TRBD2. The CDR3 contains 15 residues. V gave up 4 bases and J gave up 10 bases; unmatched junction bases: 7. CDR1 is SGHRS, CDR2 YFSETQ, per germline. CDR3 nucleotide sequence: TGCGCCAGCAGCCTCCGACTAGCGGGAGGGTCGGAGCAGTTCTTC. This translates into CASSLRLAGGSEQFF.

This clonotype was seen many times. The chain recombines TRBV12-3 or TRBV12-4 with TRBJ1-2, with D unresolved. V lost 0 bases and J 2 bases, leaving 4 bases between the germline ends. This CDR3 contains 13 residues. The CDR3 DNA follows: TGTGCCAGCAGTTTAGCGGGGAACTATGGCTACACCTTC. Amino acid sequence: CASSLAGNYGYTF.